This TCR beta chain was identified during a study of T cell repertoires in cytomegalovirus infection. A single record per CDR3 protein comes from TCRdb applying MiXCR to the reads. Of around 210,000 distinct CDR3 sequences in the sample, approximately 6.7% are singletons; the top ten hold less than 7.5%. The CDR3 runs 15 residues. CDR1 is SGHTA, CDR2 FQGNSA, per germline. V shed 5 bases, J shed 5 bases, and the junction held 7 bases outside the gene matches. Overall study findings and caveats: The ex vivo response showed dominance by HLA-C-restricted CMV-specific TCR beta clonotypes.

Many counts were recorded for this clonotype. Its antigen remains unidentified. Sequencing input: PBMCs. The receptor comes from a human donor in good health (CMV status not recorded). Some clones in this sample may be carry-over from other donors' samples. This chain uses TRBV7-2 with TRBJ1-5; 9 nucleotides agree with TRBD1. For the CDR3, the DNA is TGTGCCAGCAGCCCGGACAGGGGAATCCATCAGCCCCAGCATTTT. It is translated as CASSPDRGIHQPQHF. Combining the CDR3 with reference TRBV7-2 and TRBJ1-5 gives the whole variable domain GAGVSQSPSNKVTEKGKDVELRCDPISGHTALYWYRQSLGQGLEFLIYFQGNSAPDKSGLPSDRFSAERTGGSVSTLTIQRTQQEDSAVYLCASSPDRGIHQPQHFGDGTRLSIL.